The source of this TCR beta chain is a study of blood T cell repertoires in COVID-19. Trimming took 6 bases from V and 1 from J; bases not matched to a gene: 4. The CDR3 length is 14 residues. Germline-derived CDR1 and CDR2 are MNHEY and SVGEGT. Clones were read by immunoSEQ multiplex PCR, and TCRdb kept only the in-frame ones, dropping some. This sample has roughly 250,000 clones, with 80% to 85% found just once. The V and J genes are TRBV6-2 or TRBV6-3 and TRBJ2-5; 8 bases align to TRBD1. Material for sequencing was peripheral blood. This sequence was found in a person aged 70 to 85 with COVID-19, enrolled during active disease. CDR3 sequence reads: CASSPQGAQETQYF. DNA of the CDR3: TGTGCCAGCAGCCCCCAGGGGGCCCAAGAGACCCAGTACTTC.